The source of this T cell receptor (beta chain) is a study of technical replicates of blood from a few donors. Measured with immunoSEQ multiplex PCR; TCRdb has only the in-frame clones, and not every one. Among 60,000 to 90,000 clones listed, 95% to 98% were seen once. This CDR3 contains 15 residues. The germline gives CDR1 SGHRS, CDR2 YFSETQ. V dropped 1 base and J dropped 5; count of bases not matched to a gene: 4. The sequencing input was T cells isolated from PBMCs. This chain uses TRBV5-1 with TRBJ1-1; 11 nucleotides align to TRBD1. This TCR was recovered from a human donor in good health. CDR3 loop: CASSLLGQGGTEAFF. As DNA, the CDR3 is TGCGCCAGCAGCTTGTTGGGACAGGGGGGGACTGAAGCTTTCTTT.